Here is one TCR beta chain with its context. This record belongs to a study of blood T cell repertoires in COVID-19. Turning to the study itself: Acute and convalescent COVID-19 specimens originated in the United States, Italy and Spain.

Measured with immunoSEQ multiplex PCR; TCRdb has only the in-frame clones, and not every one. Of fewer than 250,000 clones in the sample, about 85% were seen once. The length of the CDR3 is 14 residues. Germline V gene lookup returns CDR1 SGHTA and CDR2 FQGNSA. Trimming pared 3 bases from V and 2 bases from J, leaving 7 bases between. This chain connects TRBV7-2 to TRBJ2-2; a possible D gene is TRBD2 (6 bases). The sample taken for sequencing was peripheral blood. The source of this sequence is a man between 65 and 79 years old with acute or convalescent COVID-19. CDR3 nucleotide sequence: TGTGCCAGCAGCTTCGGGGGAAACACCGGGGAGCTGTTTTTT. Translated, it gives CASSFGGNTGELFF.